A single T cell receptor (beta chain) is shown here with its context. Its antigen is currently not known. No much larger clonotype is one base removed from it; base qualities were not supplied. The data were obtained in a study of cytomegalovirus exposure and HLA in healthy donors (dated by TCRdb to 2016 to 2017). For context, the study as a whole: According to an earlier analysis of 587 of the donors, about 179 million T cells yielded 117 million unique TCR beta sequences and roughly 280 Gb of sequence data. A later analysis re-examined previously published TCR beta repertoires from around 670 donors and added high-resolution HLA genotyping to investigate patterns of TCR occurrence. In an earlier analysis of around 540 of the donors, high-throughput TCR beta sequencing was used to judge whether each TCR beta V gene segment behaved as functional or pseudogenic. HLA typing covered class I and class II loci at four-digit resolution. Of the roughly 410 genotyped donors, 80% to 90% were placed in the genetic ancestry cluster associated with self-reported Caucasian donors. The study used immunosequencing to profile the T cell repertoires of 600 to 850 subjects and linked those repertoires to cytomegalovirus serostatus. Donor age, sex, ethnicity and CMV serostatus were collected together with the repertoire data. The study was designed to test whether signatures of past pathogen exposure could be identified by cataloging public T cell receptors. Rather than using new phenotypic data, the later analysis identified candidate immune exposures from TCR beta sequences and from how often those sequences occurred across donors. An early release that covered about 600 HLA-typed donors contained approximately 300 gigabases of sequencing data and around 85 million unique TCR sequences. Typing coverage differed by locus: A, B, C, DRB1 and DQB1 were typed in roughly 620-630 donors, DQA1 in about 510, DPA1 in 606, and DPB1 in just under 480. All discovery cohort repertoires had been generated using a single sequencing platform. On average, roughly 200,000 unique TCR beta nucleotide sequences were sequenced per donor among roughly 430 genotyped donors of the cohort, with roughly 18% of those sequences being non-productive. Genome-wide SNP genotypes for about 60% of the roughly 700 donors were used in a later genetic analysis, which treated that subset as a discovery cohort. In addition to the first cohort of 666 subjects, a separate validation cohort of under 150 different subjects was used. The study combined high-throughput TCR immunosequencing, statistical association of individual TCRs with disease status, and machine learning to predict cytomegalovirus infection status. Roughly five DR-DQ haplotypes were treated as single units for association and clustering because of strong linkage in the cohort.

The cohort consisted of hundreds of healthy bone marrow donors. At the time of sampling, all cohort members were nominally healthy, though unrecorded immune exposures were likely present. The donor tested CMV seronegative and was one of the 352 seronegative cohort members. Every donor gave a peripheral blood sample, and the peripheral blood mononuclear cells from that sample were used for TCR beta sequencing. Genomic DNA was extracted from the blood cell samples with the Qiagen DNeasy Blood Extraction Kit. Results the study describes overall, beyond this receptor: Sequencing depth was assumed to be roughly uniform across donors in the presence/absence analyses, though that assumption may not hold. This cohort had only TCR beta chains sequenced, and the lack of alpha or paired-chain data limited which features could be detected. Strong co-occurrence of HLA alleles, especially DR and DQ, made assigning TCR associations to individual alleles difficult. At a false discovery rate of 0.05, a later analysis linked fewer than 20,000 TCR beta sequences to specific HLA alleles. In the study, 164 TCR beta chains were listed as associated with cytomegalovirus. According to the authors, the approach could potentially be generalized to other disease states and immunological phenotypes. In a later analysis, HLA-associated TCR beta chains were found to be more clonally expanded and to have lower generation probabilities than equally common non-associated chains. According to a later analysis, most CMV-associated TCR beta chains appeared to be HLA-restricted, and the HLA associations seemed to be driven largely by CMV exposure. In an earlier analysis of about 600 of the donors, most TCR beta V segments appeared in productive rearrangements about 90% or about 30% of the time, broadly matching IMGT annotations. In vitro tests confirmed that a few of the cytomegalovirus-associated TCR beta chains recognize cytomegalovirus antigens. A later genetic analysis associated a missense DCLRE1C variant with V-gene and J-gene trimming of TCR beta chains, and an independent cohort replicated the association. In a later genetic analysis, fewer N-insertions in productive TCRs were reported among donors in an Asian-associated ancestry cluster than the roughly 700-donor mean. While some public TCRs were present in many individuals, most TCR sequences turned up only very rarely across donors. Because some donors lacked HLA typing at each locus, the association tests relied only on the typed subset. A cluster of highly shared sequence variants was judged likely to be a technical artifact of the sequencing pipeline. Because counts were too low, 15 or so rarely observed V segments, including chromosome 9 orphons, were excluded from the earlier analysis of fewer than 650 of the donors. Several of the top co-occurrence clusters appeared to be linked to parvovirus B19, influenza, CMV and Epstein-Barr virus, according to a later analysis. Cytomegalovirus status was reported to be diagnosed by the classifier with high specificity and sensitivity in both the original and validation cohorts. In a later analysis, TCR association rates were found to vary across HLA loci, with the most associated TCRs seen for DRB1 alleles and the fewest for HLA-C alleles. CMV serostatus was the only immune exposure information available for the cohort. Correlated functional status among segregating V segments might reflect linkage disequilibrium, but an unknown experimental factor could not be ruled out. A further reported finding was that TCR beta sequences accurately predicted the HLA-A and HLA-B alleles for most subjects in the first cohort.

The library came from the immunoSEQ multiplex PCR assay. A mixture of 60 forward primers for TCR Vbeta segments and 13 reverse primers for TCR Jbeta segments was used in the multiplex PCR. The CDR3 region of rearranged TCR beta genes was amplified from genomic DNA by a multiplex PCR assay. The Illumina HiSeq System was used to sequence the amplified TCR beta libraries as 87-base-pair reads. The original pipeline was this. In a later analysis, some 80 million unique TCR beta chains were counted across the roughly 670 repertoires, and about 9.9 million of these chains were shared by at least two donors. Raw reads were error-corrected and collapsed into unique sequences with a nearest-neighbor algorithm that merged closely related sequences to remove PCR and sequencing errors. CDR3 sequences were aligned to IMGT reference sequences to assign V, D and J gene segments. For a sequence to be retained, a match of at least six nucleotides was required to both a V gene segment and a J gene segment. Rearrangements were called productive when the CDR3 lacked stop codons and stayed in frame with V and J; all others were non-productive. Following IMGT convention, CDR3 was defined as the stretch from the second conserved V-encoded cysteine to the conserved J-encoded phenylalanine. Sequences without an unambiguous match to a single V gene segment were excluded from the earlier analysis of several hundred of the donors. In an earlier analysis of almost 600 of the donors, a V segment was called functional when productive rearrangements were above 56.7%, and segregating when the standard deviation between donors exceeded 5%. A statistical classification framework was developed to diagnose cytomegalovirus status using the catalog of TCR beta chain sequences. In a later analysis, TCR nucleotide sequences were compared against IMGT/GENE-DB human TR gene sequences so that V and J genes could be assigned. Using the TCRdist pipeline, a later analysis assigned CDR3 sequences along with most-parsimonious VDJ recombination scenarios. A later analysis defined each TCR beta chain by its CDR3 amino acid sequence plus V-gene family, and excluded reads lacking a unique V-gene family. In a later analysis, approximately 590 highly shared, low-generation-probability nucleotide sequences were removed to address suspected cross-contamination and a sequencing artifact. In a later analysis, a clonal expansion index for each public chain was calculated from normalized within-repertoire ranks of inferred template counts. In a later analysis, generation probabilities were computed using a VDJ recombination model fitted to out-of-frame rearrangements, and the results were checked against IGoR. In a later analysis, hypergeometric tests were used to score TCR-TCR, TCR-HLA and TCR-CMV co-occurrence, with a repertoire-size bias correction applied to TCR pairs. In a later analysis, false discovery rates were estimated by permuting HLA or CMV assignments 20 times. In a later analysis, co-occurring TCRs were grouped with DBSCAN, and TCRdist sequence similarity was added when clustering was performed within HLA-allele-positive subsets. Repertoires with fewer than 30,000 or more than 120,000 public chains, plus five repertoires with anomalous nucleotide sharing, were excluded from co-occurrence clustering. TCRdb stores this immuneACCESS table with in-frame sequences only. Part of the clones is absent; in the studies checked, under half of the shortfall reflects unresolved V genes, and no reason is known for the rest. V and J calls and clone size are copied from that table; D and trimming were computed from the DNA. The sample table contains about 250,000 clones; only one count was recorded for about 75% of them. The ten largest clones take up over 2% of the sample.

Material for sequencing was PBMCs. This receptor was taken from a female donor in good health and CMV-seronegative.

The sequenced DNA is TGTGCCTGGAGTTCGGCAGGTCCCCACGAGCAGTACTTC. It codes for CAWSSAGPHEQYF. The chain is encoded by TRBV30 joined to TRBJ2-7; the D gene assignment is ambiguous. The trim is 2 bases for V and 5 bases for J, with a gap of 13 bases between the germline ends. The germline V gene (reference sequence) sets CDR1 to GTSNPN and CDR2 to SVGIG. CDR3 length: 13 amino acids, cysteine to phenylalanine. The kept DNA is CDR3 alone, 39 bases in frame from the first base.